This T cell receptor (beta chain) was identified during a study of Ad26.COV2.S vaccination and SARS-CoV-2 variants (dated by TCRdb to the early 2020s). Regarding the complete study: Vaccine-arm donors were drawn from COV1001, a multicentre, randomized, double-blind, placebo-controlled phase I-IIa trial of Ad26.COV2.S in healthy adults. The specificity and breadth of SARS-CoV-2-reactive T cell receptors after Ad26.COV2.S vaccination were assessed by TCRbeta repertoire sequencing. Ad26.COV2.S was administered intramuscularly at 5 x 10^10 or 1 x 10^11 viral particles, either as a single shot or as two shots given 56 days apart. The TCR-sequenced set comprised around 30 samples: approximately 20 Ad26.COV2.S vaccine recipients, 5 placebo recipients and 8 SARS-CoV-2 convalescent individuals. Throughout the experiments and outcome assessment, investigators stayed blinded to trial group allocation. Trial participants were randomized into five groups of five, in which low-dose or high-dose Ad26.COV2.S was given once or twice, or placebo was given on both occasions.

The immunoSEQ Assay was used to sequence TCRbeta CDR3 regions. After extraction, genomic DNA underwent amplification by bias-controlled multiplex PCR, followed by high-throughput sequencing. The published analysis was carried out like this. Collapsing and filtering of sequences were performed to quantify the absolute abundance of each unique TCRbeta CDR3 region. Usable DNA was measured by amplifying reference genes present in all nucleated cells, and TCRbeta template counts were normalized to that usable DNA to estimate T cell fraction. Repertoire TCRs were annotated as SARS-CoV-2-specific by exact matching of V gene, CDR3 amino acid sequence and J gene to a known reactive TCR set. The reference SARS-CoV-2 TCR set was derived from MIRA and filtered for enrichment in COVID-19-positive ImmuneCODE repertoires, a step that removed public or cross-reactive TCRs. Based on the MIRA antigens, annotated TCRs were further analysed at the level of specific ORF or position within ORF. Depth was the summed frequency of annotated unique rearrangements, while breadth was defined as annotated unique rearrangements over total unique productive rearrangements. Two-sided Wilcoxon rank-sum tests were applied when comparing TCR breadth between groups. TCRdb provides this immuneACCESS table in a form limited to in-frame rearrangements. Some clones are lacking; in checked studies, under half of them reflect an unresolved V gene, and why the rest are absent is not known. V, J and clone size were drawn from that table, and D and trimming were deduced from the DNA. This sample is represented by 400,000 to 450,000 clones; less than 95% of them were singletons. The ten largest clones take up around 4.2% of the sample.

Reading the label with the study, this specimen's treatment or condition is: roughly 19 received Ad26.COV2.S at low or high dose, single or two shots; about 5 received placebo; per-sample allocation not given. Repertoires of vaccine and placebo recipients were sequenced from samples taken on day 63 after the first injection. Cohort 1b enrolled around 23 adults aged 18-55 years at a single site in Boston, USA, between 29 July and 7 August 2020. Ad26.COV2.S was a replication-incompetent adenovirus type 26 vector that expressed a prefusion-stabilized SARS-CoV-2 spike protein derived from the original Wuhan strain. Concerning this clone itself: It lacks a known antigen. Base qualities are not at hand, and no much larger clone is one base apart.

Broader findings and caveats from the paper: Substantial breadth of spike-specific CD8+ and CD4+ T cell responses was reported after vaccination. Spike-specific TCR breadth was higher in Ad26.COV2.S recipients than in placebo recipients (P = 0.0014). The study was not powered to compare responses between vaccine doses or regimens. The authors noted that the TCR breadth and depth analyses may have underestimated total T cell responses. Vaccine and placebo recipients had comparable non-spike TCR breadth, which fits with the vaccine containing only spike.

CDR1 and CDR2, per the germline V gene, are SGDLS and YYNGEE. Trimming accounts for 5 bases at V and 5 bases at J, while the number of junction bases matched to no gene is 4. The CDR3 covers 13 residues, taking in both the cysteine and the phenylalanine. This entry keeps only the CDR3 DNA: 39 bases, framed from base 1. The rearranged chain carries TRBV9 and TRBJ1-1; TRBD1 fits 9 bases in the junction. The source was peripheral blood, collected in a trial of Ad26.COV2.S vaccine versus placebo. The clonotype comes from a person between 18 and 60 years old who received the Ad26.COV2.S COVID-19 vaccine or a placebo. The DNA sequence is given as TGTGCCAGCAGTGACGGGACAGGGACTGAAGCTTTCTTT. Its protein product is CASSDGTGTEAFF. The reference TRBV9 and TRBJ1-1 proteins fill in what lies around the CDR3, so the full variable domain reads DSGVTQTPKHLITATGQRVTLRCSPRSGDLSVYWYQQSLDQGLQFLIQYYNGEERAKGNILERFSAQQFPDLHSELNLSSLELGDSALYFCASSDGTGTEAFFGQGTRLTVV.